This entry concerns a single T cell receptor beta chain. The table lists this clonotype with a few counts. The antigen it recognizes is unknown. No base quality information exists; no much larger clone differs at one position. These data come from a study of T-cell reconstitution after alpha-beta-depleted transplantation in children (dated by TCRdb to 2015 to 2016). Looking at the study overall: Using TCR repertoire profiling, the study followed T-cell immune reconstitution in a quantitative way in children after TCRalphabeta/CD19-depleted allogeneic hematopoietic cell transplantation.

Per the publication, the treatment or condition label means: allogeneic hematopoietic cell transplantation with graft depleted of TCRalphabeta T cells and CD19 B cells. The transplant recipients were children given TCRalphabeta/CD19-depleted allogeneic hematopoietic cell grafts. Libraries were built with PCR. TCRdb names Illumina HiSeq 2500 as the instrument used. TCR library preparation used molecular barcoding, with unique molecular identifiers applied to normalize quantification of the TCRbeta repertoire. The public reads were reprocessed in TCRdb via fastp at Q25 and MiXCR, keeping in-frame beta chains. Each entry merges the rows of one CDR3 protein and shows their most common DNA and genes. Recorded for this sample are around 670,000 distinct CDR3 sequences; over 10% of them occurred a single time. The leading ten clones occupy 0.79% of the sample. The CDR3 runs 16 amino acids, cysteine and phenylalanine included. Just the 48-base CDR3 DNA is kept, in frame starting at base 1. V lost 4 bases and J lost 7 bases, and the count of bases not matched to a germline gene is 12. Based on the germline V gene, the CDR1 and CDR2 sequences are SGDLS and YYNGEE.

The research as a whole found: The frequencies of hyperexpanded clones fell over the following months, and after one year, T-cell counts and TCRbeta diversity were mostly attributed to newly produced T cells. In some patients, the high TCRbeta diversity seen at day 60 was put down to recipient T cells and intrathymic progenitors that had survived conditioning. Apparently early alphabetaT-cell count recovery about two months after transplant reportedly relied on only several hundred rapidly expanded clones derived from non-depleted graft cells.

The V gene is TRBV9 and the J gene is TRBJ2-1; TRBD2 matches 9 bases in the middle. Material: PBMCs, obtained before TCRalphabeta/CD19-depleted stem cell transplant. The receptor's source is a girl aged 2-10 years with congenital amegakaryocytic thrombocytopenia, due to receive a stem cell transplant. The DNA reads as follows: TGTGCCAGCAGCCCGAGGAGTAGCGGGAGAGTGAATGAGCAGTTCTTC. Translated, it gives CASSPRSSGRVNEQFF.